This is a list of T cell receptor beta chains from one sample in a study of OX40 agonist ivuxolimab in advanced cancers. Libraries were prepared by immunoSEQ multiplex PCR; TCRdb keeps only in-frame clonotypes and omits some of them. Altogether some 80,000 clones are present, around 86% being singletons, with the ten largest covering 0.45% to 0.7%. Sample: CD4+ or CD8+ T cells sorted from blood, taken in a trial of the OX40 agonist ivuxolimab. These receptors were taken from an adult with an advanced solid tumor such as melanoma, head and neck, liver or kidney cancer. CDR3s include the opening cysteine and the closing phenylalanine or tryptophan. A D gene is named only where the DNA matches it firmly. Size is stated for part of the rows, as once, few or many counts, or as a class when the clone is expanded.

V gene	J gene	clone size	D gene	CDR3 DNA	CDR3 protein
TRBV9	TRBJ1-1	NA	TRBD1	TGTGCCAGCAGCCAGGGGGCGGCGGGCACTGAAGCTTTCTTT	CASSQGAAGTEAFF
TRBV5-1	TRBJ2-3	NA	TRBD2	TGCGCCAGCAGCTCCGGACTAGCGGGAAAGACAGATACGCAGTATTTT	CASSSGLAGKTDTQYF
TRBV5-1	TRBJ2-3	NA	TRBD1	TGCGCCAGCAGTGGGGGACAGGGGGCGGAAGATACGCAGTATTTT	CASSGGQGAEDTQYF
TRBV18	TRBJ1-1	NA	NA	TGTGCCAGCTCACCCCAACCCCATCAGAACACTGAAGCTTTCTTT	CASSPQPHQNTEAFF
TRBV7-2	TRBJ1-2	NA	TRBD1	TGTGCCAGCAGCCATGGACAGGGGGCCCCTATAAACTATGGCTACACCTTC	CASSHGQGAPINYGYTF
TRBV6-6	TRBJ2-7	NA	TRBD1	TGTGCCAGCAGTACGAGGACAGGGAGTTACGAGCAGTACTTC	CASSTRTGSYEQYF
TRBV7-2	TRBJ2-7	NA	TRBD1	TGTGCCAGCAGCTCTATAGATTGGGACAGGGTATCCTACGAGCAGTACTTC	CASSSIDWDRVSYEQYF
TRBV14	TRBJ1-6	few	NA	TGTGCCAGCAGCCAAGTAGATTCACCCCTCCACTTT	CASSQVDSPLHF
TRBV7-6	TRBJ2-2	NA	NA	TGTGCCAGCAGCTTATGGCCCACCGGGGAGCTGTTTTTT	CASSLWPTGELFF
TRBV30	TRBJ1-1	NA	NA	TGTGCCTGGAGTAAAGATAGTAGGAACACTGAAGCTTTCTTT	CAWSKDSRNTEAFF
TRBV5-1	TRBJ2-2	NA	NA	TGCGCCAGCAGCTTGGCATTGGGGGGGAACACCGGGGAGCTGTTTTTT	CASSLALGGNTGELFF
TRBV6-5	TRBJ1-2	NA	NA	TGTGCCAGCAGTCCCCGGGGGACTTATGGCTACACCTTC	CASSPRGTYGYTF
TRBV10-3	TRBJ2-7	NA	NA	TGTGCCATCAGTGAAGTGGGGGGCATTTACGAGCAGTACTTC	CAISEVGGIYEQYF
TRBV30	TRBJ1-6	NA	NA	TGTGCCTGGAGTGTTAGAGTCTATAATTCACCCCTCCACTTT	CAWSVRVYNSPLHF
TRBV29-1	TRBJ2-3	once	NA	TGCAGCGTGAACAGGGGGGGGGCAGATACGCAGTATTTT	CSVNRGGADTQYF
TRBV7-2	TRBJ1-1	NA	NA	TGTGCCAGCAGCTTTGGACAGTCTGAAGCTTTCTTT	CASSFGQSEAFF
TRBV30	TRBJ1-6	once	NA	TGTGCCTGGAGTGTTTCGGGGGCCGGTCATTCACCCCTCCACTTT	CAWSVSGAGHSPLHF
TRBV5-1	TRBJ2-5	NA	NA	TGCGCCAGCAGCCCCGGGCCCGCCTCGACCCAGTACTTC	CASSPGPASTQYF
TRBV30	TRBJ1-2	NA	NA	TGTGCCTGGAGTGCCGATTGGGGGGATGGCTACACCTTC	CAWSADWGDGYTF
TRBV10-1	TRBJ2-4	NA	NA	TGCGCCAGCATTTGTAGAAACATTCAGTACTTC	CASICRNIQYF
TRBV13	TRBJ2-3	NA	TRBD2	TGTGCCAGCAGCGATGGACTAGCGGGGGCGACTAGCACAGATACGCAGTATTTT	CASSDGLAGATSTDTQYF
TRBV19	TRBJ2-7	NA	TRBD2	TGTGCCAGTAGTATCCGGCGGGAGTCCTACGAGCAGTACTTC	CASSIRRESYEQYF